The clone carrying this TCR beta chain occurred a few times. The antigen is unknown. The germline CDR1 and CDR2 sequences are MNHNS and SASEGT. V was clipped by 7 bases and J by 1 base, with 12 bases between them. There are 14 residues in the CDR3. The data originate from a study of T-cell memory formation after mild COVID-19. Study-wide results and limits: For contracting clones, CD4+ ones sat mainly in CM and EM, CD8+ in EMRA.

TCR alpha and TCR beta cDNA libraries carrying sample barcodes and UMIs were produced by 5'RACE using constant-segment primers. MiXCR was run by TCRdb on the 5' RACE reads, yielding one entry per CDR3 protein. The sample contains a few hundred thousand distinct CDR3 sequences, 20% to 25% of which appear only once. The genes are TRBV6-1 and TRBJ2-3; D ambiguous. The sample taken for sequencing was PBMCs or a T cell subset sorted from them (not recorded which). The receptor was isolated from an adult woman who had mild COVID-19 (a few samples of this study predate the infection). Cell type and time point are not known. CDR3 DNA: TGTGCCAGCACCCCTTATGGAGGCACAGATACGCAGTATTTT. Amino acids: CASTPYGGTDTQYF.